The present entry profiles one T cell receptor beta chain with its context. Every single patient, without exception, relapsed after autologous stem cell transplantation, and brentuximab vedotin exposure varied. Germline assignment: CDR1 SGHRS and CDR2 YFSETQ. Trimming took off 0 bases at V and 4 bases at J, with 10 bases between the two ends. The CDR3 is made up of 15 amino acids. The data belong to a study of PD-1 blockade in classical Hodgkin lymphoma. Sequencing used immunoSEQ multiplex PCR; TCRdb keeps in-frame clones, though not all of them. The sample lists about 42,000 clones, around 71% seen once, with 3% to 3.5% in the top ten.

This clonotype was obtained from a human donor with classical Hodgkin lymphoma. The chain is built from TRBV5-1 and TRBJ2-2, with a weak D call TRBD2 (6 bases). Material: peripheral blood mononuclear cells (PBMCs), obtained at baseline. DNA of the CDR3: TGCGCCAGCAGCTTGGGGCTAGCGACCACCGGGGAGCTGTTTTTT. Protein sequence: CASSLGLATTGELFF.